The sample holds a few counts of the clone carrying this TCR beta chain. These data originate in a study of identical twins. Unique molecular identifiers were in the cDNA, with template-switch universal primer binding. TCRdb itself ran the 5' RACE reads through MiXCR, one entry per CDR3 protein. The repertoire holds 650,000 to 750,000 distinct CDR3 sequences, with roughly 20% as singletons. V was trimmed by 4 bases and J by 5 bases, leaving 17 bases between them. The CDR3 has 16 amino acids. Germline V lookup: CDR1 MNHEY, CDR2 SVGAGI. The same sample was also used in a study of T cells expressing NK-cell markers. That report notes: An anti-gamma-delta TCR antibody was added in several experiments. It restricted sorting to alpha-beta TCR-expressing T cells.

The sequencing sample was made of PBMCs. The sequence came from a woman younger than 35 in good health. V is TRBV6-5 and J is TRBJ2-2, with D tentatively TRBD2 (7 bases). The CDR3 loop reads CASSSRGATWTGELFF. The CDR3, as DNA: TGTGCCAGCAGTTCTCGGGGGGCAACTTGGACCGGGGAGCTGTTTTTT.